A single TCR beta chain is shown here with its context. Its antigen is not identified. These data are taken from a study of persistence of HIV-infected CD4 T cells. Deletions cut 1 base from V and 1 base from J, with 10 bases between. Germline CDR1 MGHRA, CDR2 YSYEKL. The CDR3 loop spans 16 amino acids. This nonspecific control used anti-CD3/anti-CD28 bead stimulation of CD4+ T cells. Responding CD4+ T cells were sorted by upregulation of both CD40 ligand and CD69. The immunoSEQ assay was version 4, run in survey mode. Data came from immunoSEQ multiplex PCR; TCRdb stores just in-frame clones and leaves some out. Here the sample spans about 43,000 clones, around 89% being singletons.

This specimen consisted of CD4+ T cells sorted from PBMCs after 18-hour stimulation, obtained from a patient who received antiretroviral therapy. This chain links TRBV4-1 with TRBJ1-4; maybe TRBD1 (5 bases). The sequence was obtained from an adult man with HIV who was CMV-seropositive. The CDR3 here is CASSQGLGQTNEKLFF. The CDR3 bases are TGCGCCAGCAGCCAAGGGTTAGGACAAACTAATGAAAAACTGTTTTTT.